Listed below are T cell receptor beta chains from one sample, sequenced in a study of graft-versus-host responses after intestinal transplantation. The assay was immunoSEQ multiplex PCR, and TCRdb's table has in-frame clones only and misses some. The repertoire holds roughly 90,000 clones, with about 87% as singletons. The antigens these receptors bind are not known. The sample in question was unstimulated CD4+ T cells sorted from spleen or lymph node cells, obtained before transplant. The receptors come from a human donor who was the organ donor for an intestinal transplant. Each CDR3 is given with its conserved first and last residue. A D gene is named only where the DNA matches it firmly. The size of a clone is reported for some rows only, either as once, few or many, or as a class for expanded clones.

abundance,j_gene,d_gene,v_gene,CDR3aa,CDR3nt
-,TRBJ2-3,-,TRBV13,CASSLRVGFSGISTDTQYF,TGTGCCAGCAGCTTACGTGTTGGGTTTAGCGGAATAAGCACAGATACGCAGTATTTT
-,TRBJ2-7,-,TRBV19,CASGQGAKGIYEQYF,TGTGCCAGTGGACAAGGGGCGAAAGGGATCTACGAGCAGTACTTC
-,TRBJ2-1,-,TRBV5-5,CASSLGAGQFF,TGTGCCAGCAGCTTGGGGGCAGGGCAGTTCTTC
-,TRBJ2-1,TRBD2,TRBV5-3,CARSRLADLYNEQFF,TGTGCCAGAAGCAGACTAGCGGACCTCTACAATGAGCAGTTCTTC
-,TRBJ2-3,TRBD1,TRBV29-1,CSGGTGADTQYF,TGCAGCGGTGGGACAGGGGCAGATACGCAGTATTTT
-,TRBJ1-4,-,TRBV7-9,CASSPRLYEVGEKLFF,TGTGCCAGCAGCCCCCGTCTGTACGAGGTCGGGGAAAAACTGTTTTTT
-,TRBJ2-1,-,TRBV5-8,CASSLLGLVSQFF,TGTGCCAGCAGCTTGTTGGGGCTAGTGTCACAGTTCTTC
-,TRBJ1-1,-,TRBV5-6,CASSLPGRDTEAFF,TGTGCCAGCAGCTTGCCGGGGAGGGACACTGAAGCTTTCTTT
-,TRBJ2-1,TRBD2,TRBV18,CASSLTTSGRAIEQFF,TGTGCCAGCTCCTTAACTACTAGCGGGAGGGCCATTGAGCAGTTCTTC
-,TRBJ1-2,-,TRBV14,CASSQDHLRGYTF,TGTGCCAGCAGCCAAGACCATTTGCGGGGCTACACCTTC
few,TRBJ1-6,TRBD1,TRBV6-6,CASNVDRGPENSPLHF,TGTGCCAGCAATGTAGACAGGGGGCCTGAGAATTCACCCCTCCACTTT
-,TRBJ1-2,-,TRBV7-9,CASSLGTLAGYTF,TGTGCCAGCAGCTTAGGGACACTGGCTGGCTACACCTTC
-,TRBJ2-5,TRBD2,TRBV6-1,CASSVGRLAGAPQETQYF,TGTGCCAGCAGTGTAGGGCGACTAGCGGGGGCCCCCCAAGAGACCCAGTACTTC
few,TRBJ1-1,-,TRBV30,CAWSPKITWGGYSEENTEAFF,TGTGCCTGGAGTCCCAAGATCACCTGGGGGGGCTACAGTGAGGAGAACACTGAAGCTTTCTTT
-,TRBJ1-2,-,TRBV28,CASSLTGVERGYTF,TGTGCCAGCAGTTTGACGGGGGTTGAACGAGGCTACACCTTC
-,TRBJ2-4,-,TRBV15,CATSRDSGTKNIQYF,TGTGCCACCAGCAGAGATTCGGGGACTAAAAACATTCAGTACTTC
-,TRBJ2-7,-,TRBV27,CASSLRGYEQYF,TGTGCCAGCAGTTTAAGGGGCTACGAGCAGTACTTC
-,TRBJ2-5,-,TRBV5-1,CASSHELGYQETQYF,TGCGCCAGCAGCCACGAACTAGGGTACCAAGAGACCCAGTACTTC
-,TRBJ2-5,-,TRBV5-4,CASSPITQGQETQYF,TGTGCCAGCAGCCCTATCACCCAGGGCCAAGAGACCCAGTACTTC
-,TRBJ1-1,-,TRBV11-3,CASSLSGTEAFF,TGTGCCAGCAGCTTGTCGGGGACTGAAGCTTTCTTT
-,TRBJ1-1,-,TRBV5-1,CASSLQEDTEAFF,TGCGCCAGCAGCCTCCAGGAAGATACTGAAGCTTTCTTT
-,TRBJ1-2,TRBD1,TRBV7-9,CASSFGQGYGYTF,TGTGCCAGCAGCTTTGGACAGGGGTATGGCTACACCTTC
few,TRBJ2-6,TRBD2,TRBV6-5,CASSGGTGANVLTF,TGTGCCAGTTCGGGGGGAACCGGGGCCAACGTCCTGACTTTC
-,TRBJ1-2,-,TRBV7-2,CASSNSGYGYTF,TGTGCCAGCAGCAATTCCGGTTATGGCTACACCTTC
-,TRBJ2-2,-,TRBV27,CASSRTVNAPLGELFF,TGTGCCAGCAGTCGGACTGTTAATGCCCCCCTGGGGGAGCTGTTTTTT
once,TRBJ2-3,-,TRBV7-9,CASTHSQRGTDTQYF,TGTGCCAGCACCCATAGCCAGCGGGGCACAGATACGCAGTATTTT
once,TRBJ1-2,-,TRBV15,CATSRDQDSRGYTF,TGTGCCACCAGCAGAGATCAGGACAGCCGAGGCTACACCTTC
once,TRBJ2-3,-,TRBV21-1,CASSKTSGSTDTQYF,TGTGCCAGCAGCAAGACTAGCGGGAGCACAGATACGCAGTATTTT
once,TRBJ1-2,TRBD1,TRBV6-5,CASSSGQAPRVGGYTF,TGTGCCAGCAGTTCGGGACAGGCCCCTCGAGTTGGGGGCTACACCTTC
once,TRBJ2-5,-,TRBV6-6,CASSNTLAYETQYF,TGTGCCAGCAGTAATACTCTAGCGTACGAGACCCAGTACTTC
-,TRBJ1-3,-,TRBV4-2,CASSRGGTAGNTIYF,TGTGCCAGCAGCCGCGGAGGAACTGCTGGAAACACCATATATTTT
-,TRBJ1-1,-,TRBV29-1,CSVSGGGTEAFF,TGCAGCGTATCCGGGGGGGGTACTGAAGCTTTCTTT
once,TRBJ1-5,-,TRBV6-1,CASSERLSAAGEPQHF,TGTGCCAGCAGTGAACGTCTTTCTGCCGCGGGGGAGCCCCAGCATTTT
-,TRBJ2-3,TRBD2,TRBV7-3,CASSLAGGTDTQYF,TGTGCCAGCAGCTTAGCGGGAGGCACAGATACGCAGTATTTT
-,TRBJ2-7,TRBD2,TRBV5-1,CANSHGTSDGEQYF,TGCGCCAACAGCCACGGGACTAGCGATGGCGAGCAGTACTTC
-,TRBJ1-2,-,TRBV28,CAKAGEAGYTF,TGTGCCAAAGCCGGGGAGGCTGGCTACACCTTC
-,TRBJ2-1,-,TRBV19,CASSIDRGDEQFF,TGTGCCAGTAGTATAGATCGCGGTGATGAGCAGTTCTTC
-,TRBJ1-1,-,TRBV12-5,CASGFGVGTEAFF,TGTGCTAGTGGTTTCGGGGTAGGGACTGAAGCTTTCTTT
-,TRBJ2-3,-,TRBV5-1,CASSPDSTGDNTQYF,TGCGCCAGCAGCCCAGACTCGACAGGTGACAATACGCAGTATTTT
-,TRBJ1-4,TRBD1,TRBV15,CATSSGTGGLLNEKLFF,TGTGCCACCAGCAGCGGGACAGGGGGCCTCCTTAATGAAAAACTGTTTTTT
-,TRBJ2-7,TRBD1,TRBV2,CASSAGGTYEQYF,TGTGCCAGCAGTGCAGGGGGAACCTACGAGCAGTACTTC
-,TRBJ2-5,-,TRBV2,CASSGGLQETQYF,TGTGCCAGCAGTGGAGGTTTGCAAGAGACCCAGTACTTC
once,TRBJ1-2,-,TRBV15,CATSRVRNNQGNYGYTF,TGTGCCACCAGCAGAGTGCGAAACAATCAGGGAAACTATGGCTACACCTTC
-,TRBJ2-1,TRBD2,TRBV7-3,CASSLLAGAVGNEQFF,TGTGCCAGCAGCTTACTAGCGGGGGCGGTAGGAAATGAGCAGTTCTTC
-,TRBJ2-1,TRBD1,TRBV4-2,CASSRTGGDSSYNEQFF,TGTGCCAGCAGCCGTACCGGTGGGGACAGCTCCTACAATGAGCAGTTCTTC
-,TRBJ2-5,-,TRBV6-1,CASSIRPGVGETQYF,TGTGCCAGCAGCATACGTCCAGGGGTGGGCGAGACCCAGTACTTC
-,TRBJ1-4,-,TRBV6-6,CASSRWGQGWDEKLFF,TGTGCCAGCAGCCGATGGGGGCAGGGGTGGGATGAAAAACTGTTTTTT
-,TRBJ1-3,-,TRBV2,CASSEGGRGNTIYF,TGTGCCAGCAGCGAGGGCGGGCGAGGAAACACCATATATTTT
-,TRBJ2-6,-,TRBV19,CASSFPSSGANVLTF,TGTGCCAGTAGCTTCCCGAGCTCTGGGGCCAACGTCCTGACTTTC
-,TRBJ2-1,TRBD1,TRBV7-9,CASSTQGGLIYNEQFF,TGTGCCAGCAGCACGCAAGGGGGCCTGATCTACAATGAGCAGTTCTTC
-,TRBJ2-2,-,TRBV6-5,CASSYEVTGELFF,TGTGCCAGCAGTTACGAGGTTACCGGGGAGCTGTTTTTT
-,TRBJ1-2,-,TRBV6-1,CASSEVATANYGYTF,TGTGCCAGCAGTGAAGTGGCCACAGCTAACTATGGCTACACCTTC
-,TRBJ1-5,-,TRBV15,CATSRDLSTGRQPQHF,TGTGCCACCAGCAGAGATCTCTCCACAGGGCGTCAGCCCCAGCATTTT
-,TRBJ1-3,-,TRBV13,CASSARRVGFSSGNTIYF,TGTGCCAGCAGCGCCCGGCGGGTAGGGTTTAGCTCTGGAAACACCATATATTTT
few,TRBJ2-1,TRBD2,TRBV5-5,CASSLFSGRGGNEQFF,TGTGCCAGCAGCTTGTTTAGCGGGAGGGGGGGGAATGAGCAGTTCTTC
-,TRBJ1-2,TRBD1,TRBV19,CASSDHRGYYGYTF,TGTGCCAGTAGTGACCACAGGGGATACTATGGCTACACCTTC
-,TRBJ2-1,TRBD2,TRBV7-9,CASRRLATSSYNEQFF,TGTGCCAGCAGGAGACTAGCGACCAGCTCCTACAATGAGCAGTTCTTC